One and the same sample provided the 9 T cell receptor beta chains below, sequenced in a study of blood T cells in healthy people across ages. Then a second PCR, running roughly 7 to 11 cycles, was carried out with a sample-barcoded 5' primer and a J-beta primer mix. TCRdb analysed the 5' RACE reads with MiXCR anew, one entry per CDR3 protein. The data hold roughly 1,700,000 distinct CDR3 sequences, with 25% to 30% observed a single time. Source material: blood. These receptors all stem from a woman between 25 and 40 years old in good health.

This clonotype was seen only a few times. The chain uses TRBV7-9 and TRBJ1-2; a weak D match, TRBD1 (6 bases). The CDR3 is 14 residues long. Germline CDR1 SEHNR, CDR2 FQNEAQ (reference sequence). With 2 bases removed from V and 2 bases from J, the gap between germline ends came to 9 bases. In nucleotides, the CDR3 is TGTGCCAGCAGCTTAAGGACAGACAACTATGGCTACACCTTC. This gives the protein CASSLRTDNYGYTF.

This clonotype has ten or more counts. The rearrangement uses TRBV12-3 or TRBV12-4 and TRBJ1-2; TRBD1 matches at 10 bases. There are 15 residues in the CDR3. V was pared by 4 bases and J by 6 bases, with 8 bases of the junction left unmatched. CDR3: CASSSWDRGNNGYTF. CDR3 in DNA: TGTGCCAGCAGTTCCTGGGACAGGGGAAACAATGGCTACACCTTC.

The chain carries TRBV12-3 or TRBV12-4 and TRBJ2-1, with 11 bases fitting TRBD1. This CDR3 is built from 15 residues. The V and J ends lost 1 base and 7 bases, in that order; junction bases with no gene match: 3. CDR3 nucleotide sequence: TGTGCCAGCAGTTTAGAGGGGACAGGGGGAAATGAGCAGTTCTTC. This encodes CASSLEGTGGNEQFF.

This clonotype was found a few times. The genes are TRBV29-1 and TRBJ2-7, with 7 bases that match TRBD2. The CDR3 is made up of 14 amino acids. Germline V gene sequence: CDR1 SQVTM, CDR2 ANQGSEA. The trim removed 5 bases at V and 3 bases at J, leaving 10 bases unmatched. The CDR3 loop is CSVLSGAGSYEQYF. The CDR3 DNA follows: TGCAGCGTTCTAAGCGGGGCAGGGAGCTACGAGCAGTACTTC.

This clonotype appeared many times. At one of its ends the junction is not consistent with the germline gene, which may arise from a read error. CDR3 protein: CASSLGAGEQYF. Written as DNA, the CDR3 is TGTGCCAGCAGTCTAGGGGCTGGCGAGCAGTACTTC. The V gene is TRBV5-1, the J gene TRBJ2-7; TRBD1 might be the D (5 bases). Germline V gene sequence: CDR1 SGHRS, CDR2 YFSETQ. The CDR3 has 12 residues.

The gene calls are TRBV20-1 and TRBJ2-3; D is ambiguous. CDR3 length: 14 amino acids. Trimming took 0 bases from V and 0 from J, leaving 7 bases between them. Germline CDR1 and CDR2: DFQATT and SNEGSKA (reference sequence). CDR3 DNA sequence: TGCAGTGCTAGAGATCAAGGGAGCACAGATACGCAGTATTTT. Residues: CSARDQGSTDTQYF.

Points on this clonotype: A junction boundary mismatches the germline segment, possibly from a read error. The rearrangement uses TRBV5-1 and TRBJ1-5; 7 bases agree with TRBD1. From germline, CDR1 is SGHRS and CDR2 YFSETQ. CDR3 size: 15 residues. CDR3 nucleotides: TGTGCCAACATGAGACAGGGTAGACGCAATCAGCCCCAGCATTTT. It yields the protein CANMRQGRRNQPQHF.

The rearrangement uses TRBV5-1 and TRBJ2-5, with a weak D call TRBD1 (6 bases). Germline V gives CDR1 SGHRS, CDR2 YFSETQ. The CDR3 contains 15 residues. Trimming removed 1 base at V and 4 bases at J, with 14 bases between. The CDR3 is CASSLNTGIGETQYF. The CDR3 DNA is TGCGCCAGCAGCTTGAATACAGGGATTGGAGAGACCCAGTACTTC. The variable domain in full, completed from reference TRBV5-1 and TRBJ2-5, reads KAGVTQTPRYLIKTRGQQVTLSCSPISGHRSVSWYQQTPGQGLQFLFEYFSETQRNKGNFPGRFSGRQFSNSRSEMNVSTLELGDSALYLCASSLNTGIGETQYFGPGTRLLVL.

CDR3 sequence (DNA): TGCGCCAGCAGCCAAGAATCTGGCCTCCTTGGGCAGTTCTTC. It is translated as CASSQESGLLGQFF. This chain joins TRBV4-1 and TRBJ2-1; no reliable D call. V shed 0 bases and J shed 12 bases, with 15 bases lying between them. The CDR3 is 14 residues long. Germline CDR1 MGHRA, CDR2 YSYEKL.